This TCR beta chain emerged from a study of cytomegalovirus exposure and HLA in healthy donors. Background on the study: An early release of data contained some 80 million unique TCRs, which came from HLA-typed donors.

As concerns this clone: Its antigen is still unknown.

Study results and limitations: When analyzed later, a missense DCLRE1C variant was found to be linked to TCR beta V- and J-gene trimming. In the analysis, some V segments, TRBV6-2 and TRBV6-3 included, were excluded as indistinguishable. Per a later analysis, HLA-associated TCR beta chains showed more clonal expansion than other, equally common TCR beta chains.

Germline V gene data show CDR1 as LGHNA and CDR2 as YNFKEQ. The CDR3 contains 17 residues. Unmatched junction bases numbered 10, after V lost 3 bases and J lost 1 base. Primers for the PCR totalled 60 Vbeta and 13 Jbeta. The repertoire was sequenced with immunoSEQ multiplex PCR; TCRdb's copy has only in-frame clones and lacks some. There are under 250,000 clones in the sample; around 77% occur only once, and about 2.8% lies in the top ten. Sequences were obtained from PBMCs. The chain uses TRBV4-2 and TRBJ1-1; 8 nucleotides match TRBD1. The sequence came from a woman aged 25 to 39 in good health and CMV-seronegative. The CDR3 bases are TGTGCCAGCAGCCAGCCCGCCGGGACAGGACAGAACACTGAAGCTTTCTTT. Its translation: CASSQPAGTGQNTEAFF.